This is a list of T cell receptor beta chains from one sample in a study of T cells after yellow fever vaccination. TCRdb used MiXCR to reprocess the 5' RACE reads, holding one entry per CDR3 protein. The table records 250,000 to 300,000 distinct CDR3 sequences, around 5.3% of them present only once. The sequencing used CD4+ T cells sorted from PBMCs, collected on the day of the yellow fever booster vaccination. Every receptor here comes from a man between 18 and 35 years old who received the YFV17D yellow fever vaccine. CDR3s include the opening cysteine and the closing phenylalanine or tryptophan. The order of the fields is V gene, D gene, J gene, CDR3 protein. The D gene is left open where the match is weak.

v_gene: TRBV15; d_gene: -; j_gene: TRBJ2-5; CDR3aa: CATSRDLETQYF
v_gene: TRBV4-1; d_gene: -; j_gene: TRBJ1-3; CDR3aa: CASSQVYGGNTIYF
v_gene: TRBV20-1; d_gene: -; j_gene: TRBJ2-1; CDR3aa: CSAVLKTSSVNEQFF
v_gene: TRBV9; d_gene: TRBD2; j_gene: TRBJ2-1; CDR3aa: CASSVSGRGGYNEQFF
v_gene: TRBV9; d_gene: -; j_gene: TRBJ2-6; CDR3aa: CASSAPIGTNGANVLTF
v_gene: TRBV7-2; d_gene: TRBD1; j_gene: TRBJ1-1; CDR3aa: CASSFPTGAGRNTEAFF
v_gene: TRBV25-1; d_gene: TRBD1; j_gene: TRBJ1-2; CDR3aa: CASQPATGPIYGYTF
v_gene: TRBV4-3; d_gene: TRBD1; j_gene: TRBJ1-2; CDR3aa: CASSQGGGGYGYTF
v_gene: TRBV14; d_gene: -; j_gene: TRBJ1-1; CDR3aa: CASSHVGGLDTEAFF
v_gene: TRBV9; d_gene: -; j_gene: TRBJ2-3; CDR3aa: CASSVENTQYF
v_gene: TRBV20-1; d_gene: TRBD2; j_gene: TRBJ2-5; CDR3aa: CSASDFSRGGETQYF
v_gene: TRBV6-6; d_gene: -; j_gene: TRBJ1-3; CDR3aa: CASSGTGYGNTIYF
v_gene: TRBV5-4; d_gene: -; j_gene: TRBJ1-3; CDR3aa: CASSLGGLFSGNTIYF
v_gene: TRBV5-1; d_gene: -; j_gene: TRBJ2-6; CDR3aa: CASRFEAAGANVLTF
v_gene: TRBV12-3/TRBV12-4; d_gene: -; j_gene: TRBJ2-2; CDR3aa: CSTTGNTGELFF
v_gene: TRBV5-1; d_gene: -; j_gene: TRBJ2-3; CDR3aa: CASSLVSGIVLLDGTDTQYF
v_gene: TRBV6-5; d_gene: -; j_gene: TRBJ1-6; CDR3aa: CASSYSSGRGGAPLHF
v_gene: TRBV12-3/TRBV12-4; d_gene: TRBD1; j_gene: TRBJ1-5; CDR3aa: CASSLDRASNQPQHF
v_gene: TRBV2; d_gene: -; j_gene: TRBJ2-3; CDR3aa: CASARREEDTQYF
v_gene: TRBV5-6; d_gene: -; j_gene: TRBJ2-2; CDR3aa: CASSLRGTGFTGELFF
v_gene: TRBV10-3; d_gene: -; j_gene: TRBJ1-2; CDR3aa: CAISESIEDGYTF
v_gene: TRBV7-9; d_gene: TRBD1; j_gene: TRBJ2-7; CDR3aa: CASSPGQGSREQYF
v_gene: TRBV30; d_gene: -; j_gene: TRBJ2-5; CDR3aa: CAWSVGPQETQYF